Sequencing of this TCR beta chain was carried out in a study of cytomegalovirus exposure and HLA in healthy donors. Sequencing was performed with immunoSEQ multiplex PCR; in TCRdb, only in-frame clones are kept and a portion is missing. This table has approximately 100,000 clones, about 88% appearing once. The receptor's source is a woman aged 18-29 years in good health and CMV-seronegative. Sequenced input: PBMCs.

The CDR3 region is CASSQQGGGPSTQYF. DNA for the CDR3: TGTGCCAGCAGCCAGCAGGGAGGTGGCCCCTCTACGCAGTATTTT. The rearrangement uses TRBV2 and TRBJ2-3; possible D gene TRBD2, 6 bases. The CDR3 consists of 15 residues. V gave up 6 bases and J gave up 8 bases, with 21 bases separating them. From germline, CDR1 is SNHLY and CDR2 FYNNEI.